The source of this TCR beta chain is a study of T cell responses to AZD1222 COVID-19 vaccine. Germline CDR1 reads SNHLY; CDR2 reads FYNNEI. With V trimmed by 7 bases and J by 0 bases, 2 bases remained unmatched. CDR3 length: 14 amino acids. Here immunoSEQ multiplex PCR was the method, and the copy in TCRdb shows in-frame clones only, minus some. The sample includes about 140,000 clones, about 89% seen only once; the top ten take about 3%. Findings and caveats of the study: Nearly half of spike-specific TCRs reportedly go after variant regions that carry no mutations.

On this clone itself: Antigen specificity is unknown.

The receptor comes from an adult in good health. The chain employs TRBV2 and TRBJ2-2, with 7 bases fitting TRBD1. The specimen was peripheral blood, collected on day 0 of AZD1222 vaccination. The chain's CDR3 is CASKGQPNTGELFF. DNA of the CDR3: TGTGCCAGCAAGGGACAGCCGAACACCGGGGAGCTGTTTTTT.